This TCR beta chain comes out of a study of T-cell reconstitution after alpha-beta-depleted transplantation in children. Notes on the study in general: It was reported that alpha-beta T cells came from several hundred expanded graft clones (about two months after transplant). T-cell counts and diversity at one year following transplant were attributed mainly to newly produced T cells.

Trimming took 0 bases from V and 4 from J, leaving 11 bases between them. CDR1 and CDR2 (germline): SGHKS, YYEKEE (reference sequence). This CDR3 spans 15 amino acids. It was with unique molecular identifiers that the TCRbeta library was prepared. TCRdb passed the PCR reads through MiXCR, listing each CDR3 protein once. The data show 700,000 to 950,000 distinct CDR3 sequences, around 17% seen once. Of note for this clonotype: As yet, its antigen is unknown.

This TCR was sampled from a male patient under 18 who had a stem cell transplant for acute lymphoblastic leukemia, so the T cells may come from the graft donor. The sequenced sample was PBMCs, mostly from graft donor cells, obtained 360 days after TCRalphabeta/CD19-depleted stem cell transplant. The chain combines TRBV5-5 with TRBJ2-1, with D perhaps TRBD1 or TRBD2 (5 bases each). The CDR3 bases are TGTGCCAGCAGCTTGGTAACAGGAGGATACAATGAGCAGTTCTTC. It codes for CASSLVTGGYNEQFF.